This paragraph reports one TCR beta chain. The data are from a study of blood T cell repertoires in COVID-19. Study-level information: T cells, B-cell-depleted T cells, or PBMCs provided the cDNA or gDNA that served as material.

The method was immunoSEQ multiplex PCR; TCRdb's version includes in-frame clones alone and lacks a portion of them. The repertoire holds around 250,000 clones, around 86% seen once, with under 9% in the top ten. The germline gives CDR1 MNHNY, CDR2 SVGAGI (reference sequence). The CDR3 is made up of 15 amino acids. Trimming stripped 1 base from V and 6 bases from J, with 14 bases between. Sequencing used peripheral blood. This clonotype was sampled from a woman between 65 and 79 years old with active or convalescent COVID-19. This chain joins TRBV6-6 and TRBJ2-3, with D possibly TRBD2 on 7 matching bases. DNA of the CDR3: TGTGCCAGCAGTTACTTGGGGGGGGGCTTGGATACGCAGTATTTT. The encoded protein is CASSYLGGGLDTQYF.